These 29 T cell receptor beta chains originate from one sample sequenced in a study of molecular identifiers for immune sequencing clone quantification. TCRdb re-derived calls from the PCR reads in MiXCR, one entry per CDR3 protein. The top ten clones hold approximately 1.5% of a sample with 60,000 to 70,000 distinct CDR3 sequences, 15% to 20% of them seen once. The material sequenced was naive CD8+ T cells from blood, with Jurkat cell RNA spiked in. Subset described: FACS-sorted CD8+CD4-CCR7+CD45RA+ naive T cells. The source of these receptors is a human donor in good health. Some libraries in this study had Jurkat cell RNA spiked in.

This clonotype has a count of ten or more. The chain recombines TRBV5-1 with TRBJ1-1; TRBD1 matches at 7 bases. Trimming removed 2 bases from V and 3 bases from J; junction bases left unmatched: 7. This CDR3 is built from 15 residues. In germline, CDR1 is SGHRS, CDR2 YFSETQ. DNA for the CDR3: TGCGCCAGCAGCTTTACAGGGGTTCGTGACACTGAAGCTTTCTTT. This translates into CASSFTGVRDTEAFF.

The table lists this clonotype with a few counts. J is TRBJ2-1 and V is TRBV6-1; D uncertain. The V and J ends lost 0 bases and 0 bases respectively, with 9 bases between them. Germline V gene sequence: CDR1 MNHNS, CDR2 SASEGT. The CDR3 loop spans 16 amino acids. In DNA, the CDR3 is TGTGCCAGCAGTGAAGCGCTCTTTAACTCCTACAATGAGCAGTTCTTC. This translates into CASSEALFNSYNEQFF.

There are many counts of this clonotype. This chain uses TRBV20-1 with TRBJ2-2; D remains ambiguous. The CDR3 loop spans 13 amino acids. V was clipped by 3 bases and J by 4 bases, with 9 bases between them. Germline assignment: CDR1 DFQATT and CDR2 SNEGSKA (reference sequence). The CDR3 region is CSASLEFTGELFF. The CDR3, as DNA: TGCAGTGCTAGTCTTGAGTTCACCGGGGAGCTGTTTTTT.

This clonotype was detected many times. The chain is built from TRBV27 and TRBJ2-3; 12 nucleotides align to TRBD1. With 5 bases clipped from V and 5 bases from J, the junction kept 8 bases outside the gene matches. Germline lookup yields CDR1 MNHEY and CDR2 SMNVEV (reference sequence). The CDR3 totals 16 residues. Here the CDR3 reads CASSPPGQGAIDTQYF. CDR3 nucleotides: TGTGCCAGCAGTCCCCCGGGACAGGGGGCTATAGATACGCAGTATTTT.

The chain combines TRBV24-1 with TRBJ1-3; no firm D call. CDR3 size: 16 residues. Germline V gene sequence: CDR1 KGHDR, CDR2 SFDVKD. V was pared by 2 bases and J by 0 bases, with 10 bases between. Here the CDR3 DNA reads TGTGCCACCAGTGATTCCCACCCGGGCTCTGGAAACACCATATATTTT. This gives the protein CATSDSHPGSGNTIYF.

This clonotype came up once. This clone may be a read error of a much larger clone one base away. V usage is TRBV15 and J usage is TRBJ2-7; 10 bases align to TRBD1. CDR1 is LNHNV and CDR2 is YYDKDF in the germline V gene (reference sequence). The CDR3 loop spans 15 amino acids. V was clipped by 5 bases and J by 11 bases; unmatched bases: 15. The CDR3 here is CATSPTGQGVREKYF. CDR3 sequence (DNA): TGTGCCACCAGCCCGACAGGACAGGGGGTGAGAGAGAAGTACTTC.

The table lists this clonotype with many counts. The gene calls are TRBV28 and TRBJ2-5, with 9 positions matching TRBD2. Germline CDR1 and CDR2: MDHEN and SYDVKM. The length of the CDR3 is 15 residues. V lost 6 bases, J lost 1 base, and 6 bases stayed unmatched. This CDR3 is CASSRWREGQETQYF. DNA for the CDR3: TGTGCCAGCAGCCGGTGGCGGGAGGGCCAAGAGACCCAGTACTTC. The whole variable domain, remainder taken from reference TRBV28 and TRBJ2-5, is DVKVTQSSRYLVKRTGEKVFLECVQDMDHENMFWYRQDPGLGLRLIYFSYDVKMKEKGDIPEGYSVSREKKERFSLILESASTNQTSMYLCASSRWREGQETQYFGPGTRLLVL.

This clonotype was seen ten or more times. The chain is built from TRBV27 and TRBJ2-6, with no clear D. Trimming removed 5 bases at V and 2 bases at J, with 1 base between. Germline-derived CDR1 and CDR2 are MNHEY and SMNVEV (reference sequence). CDR3 length equals 12 residues. The CDR3 region is CASSTGANVLTF. The CDR3 DNA sequence: TGTGCCAGCAGTACTGGGGCCAACGTCCTGACTTTC. The whole variable domain, filled in from reference TRBV27 and TRBJ2-6, reads EAQVTQNPRYLITVTGKKLTVTCSQNMNHEYMSWYRQDPGLGLRQIYYSMNVEVTDKGDVPEGYKVSRKEKRNFPLILESPSPNQTSLYFCASSTGANVLTFGAGSRLTVL.

This clonotype was seen many times. The chain employs TRBV10-3 and TRBJ1-2; D not resolved. V was trimmed by 8 bases and J by 5 bases, leaving 6 bases between them. This CDR3 has 10 residues. Germline V gives CDR1 ENHRY, CDR2 SYGVKD. CDR3 bases: TGTGCCATCGGAGAGTATGGCTACACCTTC. Amino acid sequence: CAIGEYGYTF.

As to this clonotype: One junction end disagrees with the germline gene, perhaps due to a read error. J is TRBJ2-7 and V is TRBV7-9; 10 bases match TRBD1. Looked up from germline, CDR1 is SEHNR and CDR2 is FQNEAQ (reference sequence). The CDR3 length is 15 residues. The CDR3 sequence: CASSQTGTGDGERYF. For the CDR3, the DNA is TGTGCCAGCAGCCAAACCGGGACAGGGGATGGCGAGCGGTACTTC.

For this clonotype: This sequence may be a read error, since a much larger clone differs from it by one base. The chain has TRBV27 and TRBJ2-7, with D possibly TRBD2 on 6 matching bases. The CDR3 runs 12 residues. CDR1 is MNHEY, CDR2 SMNVEV, per germline (reference sequence). The CDR3 reads CASHGGTYGQYF. The CDR3 DNA follows: TGTGCCAGCCACGGGGGTACCTACGGGCAGTACTTC.

This clonotype came up many times. The rearrangement uses TRBV7-4 and TRBJ2-3, with 9 bases aligning to TRBD1. Germline values: CDR1 SGHVT, CDR2 SQSDAQ. This CDR3 contains 16 residues. V gave up 3 bases and J gave up 2 bases; unmatched junction bases: 6. DNA for the CDR3: TGTGCCAGCAGCTTGAGGAACAGGGGGCACACAGATACGCAGTATTTT. Amino acid sequence: CASSLRNRGHTDTQYF.

This clonotype came up many times. V usage is TRBV7-6 and J usage is TRBJ2-1; 12 nucleotides match TRBD2. This CDR3 comprises 16 residues. J gave up 6 bases and V 0 bases, and 3 bases lay outside the gene matches. The V gene's germline CDR1 is SGHVS and CDR2 FNYEAQ. The CDR3 spells CASSLAQLAGGNEQFF. The CDR3 coding sequence is TGTGCCAGCAGCTTAGCGCAACTAGCGGGAGGCAATGAGCAGTTCTTC.

At least ten counts were recorded for this clonotype. The junction does not match germline at one end; this may be a read error. The chain has TRBV9 and TRBJ1-2; TRBD1 might be the D (6 bases). The CDR3 sequence is 10 residues long. Looked up from germline, CDR1 is SGDLS and CDR2 is YYNGEE. The CDR3 DNA reads as TGTGCCAGCAGCGTAGCAGGGGCTCTCTTC. This gives the protein CASSVAGALF.

In this sample, this clonotype turned up many times. The V call is TRBV7-2, the J call TRBJ2-3; perhaps TRBD2 as D (5 bases). Germline V gene data show CDR1 as SGHTA and CDR2 as FQGNSA. The CDR3 has 14 residues. V lost 5 bases, J lost 0 bases, and 9 bases lay in between. The CDR3 bases are TGTGCCAGCAGCCCGTGGACTAGCACAGATACGCAGTATTTT. This translates into CASSPWTSTDTQYF.

A word on this clonotype: A clone one base away is much larger, so this may be a read error. The CDR3, as DNA: TGTGCCAGCAGTACGGATCCGAACACCGGGGAGCTGGTTTTT. Its translation: CASSTDPNTGELVF. The chain links TRBV12-3 or TRBV12-4 to TRBJ2-2, with D perhaps TRBD2 (5 bases). CDR3 length equals 14 residues.

This clonotype appeared many times. This chain connects TRBV7-8 to TRBJ2-7; TRBD2 agrees at 10 bases. Germline V gene sequence: CDR1 SGHVS, CDR2 FQNEAQ. The CDR3 covers 17 residues. Trimming took 1 base from V and 2 from J; bases not matched to a gene: 8. CDR3 nucleotides: TGTGCCAGCAGCTTAGGGGCTCGGGGACTAGCGACCTACGAGCAGTACTTC. Its protein is CASSLGARGLATYEQYF. The variable domain in full, with the rest retrieved from reference TRBV7-8 and TRBJ2-7, is GAGVSQSPRYKVAKRGQDVALRCDPISGHVSLFWYQQALGQGPEFLTYFQNEAQLDKSGLPSDRFFAERPEGSVSTLKIQRTQQEDSAVYLCASSLGARGLATYEQYFGPGTRLTVT.

There are many counts of this clonotype. The CDR3 spells CARDDTDDNTGELFF. CDR3 bases: TGTGCCCGGGACGATACCGATGATAACACCGGGGAGCTGTTTTTT. This chain uses TRBV28 with TRBJ2-2; D could derive from TRBD1 or TRBD2 (5 bases each). The germline gives CDR1 MDHEN, CDR2 SYDVKM. Trimming shortened V by 11 bases and J by 2 bases, and 18 bases separated the two germline ends. CDR3 size: 15 residues.

This clonotype was seen a few times. The gene calls are TRBV13 and TRBJ2-1; D ambiguous. CDR1 is PRHDT, CDR2 FYEKMQ, per germline (reference sequence). V lost 2 bases to trimming and J lost 4 bases, with 6 bases between them. The CDR3 totals 13 residues. CDR3 nucleotide sequence: TGTGCCAGCAGCTTAATCCAGTACAATGAGCAGTTCTTC. It specifies CASSLIQYNEQFF. The variable domain in full, completed from reference TRBV13 and TRBJ2-1, reads AAGVIQSPRHLIKEKRETATLKCYPIPRHDTVYWYQQGPGQDPQFLISFYEKMQSDKGSIPDRFSAQQFSDYHSELNMSSLELGDSALYFCASSLIQYNEQFFGPGTRLTVL.

Remarks on this clonotype: Its ends do not fully match the called genes, so a read error is possible. The chain recombines TRBV5-5 with TRBJ2-7, with 9 bases aligning to TRBD2. The CDR3 runs to 15 residues. Germline V lookup: CDR1 SGHKS, CDR2 YYEKEE (reference sequence). CDR3 DNA sequence: TGTGCCAGCAGCCTCAGCGGGAGGCCCCTCTACGTGCAGTACTTC. Amino acids: CASSLSGRPLYVQYF.

With regard to this clonotype: A much larger clone differs from this one at a single base, so this may be a read error. This CDR3 fails to terminate in the conserved phenylalanine or tryptophan, so it likely reflects a read error. This chain connects TRBV6-2 or TRBV6-3 to TRBJ2-3; D call uncertain. Germline values: CDR1 MNHEY, CDR2 SVGEGT. The CDR3 is 12 residues long. Trimming took 4 bases from V and 6 from J, leaving 8 bases between them. The CDR3 coding sequence is TGTGCCAGCAGTTCGATATCGGATACGCAGTATTCT. Translating gives CASSSISDTQYS.

This clonotype appeared many times. This sequence joins TRBV10-3 and TRBJ2-2; D call uncertain. The V gene's germline CDR1 is ENHRY and CDR2 SYGVKD. V was cut by 2 bases and J by 2 bases, with 0 bases left in between. The CDR3 sequence is 12 residues long. The CDR3 here is CAISENTGELFF. The CDR3 DNA reads TGTGCCATCAGTGAGAACACCGGGGAGCTGTTTTTT.

This clonotype was found many times. V usage is TRBV28 and J usage is TRBJ2-7; 9 nucleotides agree with TRBD2. Germline V gives CDR1 MDHEN, CDR2 SYDVKM. This CDR3 comprises 14 residues. The ends lost 5 bases at V and 0 bases at J; junction bases unmatched: 2. The CDR3 loop is CASSLAGNSYEQYF. The CDR3 region has the DNA TGTGCCAGCAGTCTAGCGGGGAACTCCTACGAGCAGTACTTC.

This clonotype appeared many times. V usage is TRBV19 and J usage is TRBJ1-5; D remains ambiguous. This CDR3 spans 13 amino acids. Trimming cost V 5 bases and J 4 bases, with 9 bases left between them. Germline V gene lookup returns CDR1 LNHDA and CDR2 SQIVND (reference sequence). The chain's CDR3 is CASSPLMNQPQHF. The CDR3 region has the DNA TGTGCCAGTAGTCCCCTGATGAATCAGCCCCAGCATTTT.

Ten or more counts support this clonotype. CDR3 loop: CSGKGLAEYEQYF. CDR3 nucleotides: TGCAGCGGGAAGGGACTAGCGGAGTACGAGCAGTACTTC. The chain combines TRBV29-1 with TRBJ2-7; TRBD2 aligns across 11 bases. Unmatched junction bases numbered 6, after V lost 7 bases and J lost 4 bases. Germline CDR1 reads SQVTM; CDR2 reads ANQGSEA. The CDR3 length is 13 residues.

This clonotype occurred many times. The V gene is TRBV11-2, the J gene TRBJ2-1; 7 bases are a match to TRBD2. After removal of 1 base from V and 5 bases from J, the junction contained 11 bases not matched to a gene. The CDR3 length is 17 residues. Per the germline V gene, CDR1 is SGHAT and CDR2 is FQNNGV. The CDR3 bases are TGTGCCAGCAGCTTAGGCCACGGACTAGGTCTCCACAATGAGCAGTTCTTC. Encoded protein: CASSLGHGLGLHNEQFF.

A remark on this clonotype: One end of the junction does not line up with germline, which may come from a read error. J is TRBJ2-7 and V is TRBV4-1, with 9 bases aligning to TRBD2. Germline CDR1 MGHRA, CDR2 YSYEKL. This CDR3 has 14 residues. The CDR3 sequence is CVSSQGLASYEQYF. The CDR3 DNA reads as TGCGTCAGCAGCCAAGGACTAGCGTCCTACGAGCAGTACTTC.

The V call is TRBV27, the J call TRBJ2-1; TRBD2 might be the D (5 bases). Per the germline V gene, CDR1 is MNHEY and CDR2 is SMNVEV (reference sequence). V lost 2 bases and J lost 3, with 8 bases in between. The CDR3 has 14 residues. The CDR3 is CASSLAGDYNEQFF. The CDR3 DNA reads TGTGCCAGCAGTTTAGCGGGTGACTACAATGAGCAGTTCTTC.

This clonotype was counted at least ten times. The chain links TRBV24-1 to TRBJ2-6, with D hard to call. Germline V lookup: CDR1 KGHDR, CDR2 SFDVKD. Trimming left V 1 base short and J 1 base short, with 16 bases between. CDR3 size: 19 residues. For the CDR3, the DNA is TGTGCCACCAGTGATTTCACCCTCGATTCCAAATCTGGGGCCAACGTCCTGACTTTC. Its protein is CATSDFTLDSKSGANVLTF.